This T cell receptor (beta chain) was identified during a study of T cell changes during pregnancy in multiple sclerosis. Germline V gives CDR1 SGHRS, CDR2 YFSETQ. With 1 base clipped from V and 9 bases from J, the junction kept 5 bases outside the gene matches. This CDR3 comprises 15 residues. Clones were sequenced by immunoSEQ multiplex PCR, and TCRdb holds only the in-frame ones, with some missing. The sample includes roughly 86,000 clones, almost 95% of them seen just once. The V call is TRBV5-1, the J call TRBJ1-6; 9 bases are a match to TRBD1. This receptor was identified in a female donor with multiple sclerosis, enrolled in a pregnancy study. The sequences come from peripheral blood, collected in the first trimester of pregnancy. CDR3 DNA: TGCGCCAGCAGCTTGTCGGACAGGGGTGCTTCACCCCTCCACTTT. Protein sequence: CASSLSDRGASPLHF. Supplemented by reference TRBV5-1 and TRBJ1-6, the full variable domain reads KAGVTQTPRYLIKTRGQQVTLSCSPISGHRSVSWYQQTPGQGLQFLFEYFSETQRNKGNFPGRFSGRQFSNSRSEMNVSTLELGDSALYLCASSLSDRGASPLHFGNGTRLTVT.